A selection of T cell receptor beta chains follows, all from one sample in a study of cytomegalovirus exposure and HLA in healthy donors. Data came from immunoSEQ multiplex PCR; TCRdb stores just in-frame clones and leaves some out. The data contain about 150,000 clones, roughly 70% of them singletons. Sequencing was performed on PBMCs. These receptors originate from a man between 60 and 75 years old in good health and CMV-seronegative. Each CDR3 is given with its conserved first and last residue. Fields, in order: D gene, CDR3 length, J gene, V gene, clone size, CDR3 protein, CDR3 DNA. D genes are given only for firm matches. Expanded clones get a size class; other rows say once, few or many, or leave the size out.

>TRBD1|15|TRBJ1-5|TRBV19|once
CASSPDRGSNQPQHF
TGTGCCAGTAGCCCGGACAGGGGGAGCAATCAGCCCCAGCATTTT
>TRBD1|15|TRBJ1-5|TRBV19|-
CASSIAGDSHRPQHF
TGTGCCAGTAGTATAGCCGGGGACAGCCATAGGCCCCAGCATTTT
>TRBD1|13|TRBJ1-2|TRBV19|-
CASSRGQGYGYTF
TGTGCCAGTAGTAGGGGACAGGGCTATGGCTACACCTTC
>TRBD2|13|TRBJ2-7|TRBV10-3|-
CAISGTSGDEQYF
TGTGCCATCAGTGGGACTAGCGGGGACGAGCAGTACTTC
>TRBD1|16|TRBJ1-5|TRBV28|-
CASSLVGQGDGQPQHF
TGTGCCAGCAGTTTGGTGGGACAGGGAGACGGTCAGCCCCAGCATTTT
>TRBD1|16|TRBJ1-1|TRBV7-2|once
CASSLGGTGTNTEAFF
TGTGCCAGCAGCCTAGGGGGGACAGGGACTAACACTGAAGCTTTCTTT
>-|15|TRBJ2-7|TRBV21-1|few
CASSKGDRERYEQYF
TGTGCCAGCAGCAAGGGGGACAGGGAGAGATACGAGCAGTACTTC
>-|11|TRBJ2-7|TRBV29-1|-
CSAGTLFPQYF
TGCAGCGCCGGGACTCTCTTTCCGCAGTACTTC
>-|15|TRBJ1-2|TRBV28|-
CASSLILGGVYGYTF
TGTGCCAGCAGTTTAATCCTCGGCGGGGTCTATGGCTACACCTTC
>TRBD2|15|TRBJ2-1|TRBV5-4|-
CASSLRLASYNEQFF
TGTGCCAGCAGCCTGAGACTAGCTTCCTACAATGAGCAGTTCTTC
>-|13|TRBJ2-7|TRBV7-6|-
CASSLQGGGIPYF
TGTGCCAGCAGCTTGCAGGGGGGCGGGATTCCGTACTTC
>-|16|TRBJ2-3|TRBV6-6|-
CASSRDGGRITDTQYF
TGTGCCAGCAGCCGAGACGGCGGGCGGATCACAGATACGCAGTATTTT
>-|15|TRBJ2-3|TRBV27|-
CASSYAGFSTDTQYF
TGTGCCAGCAGTTACGCCGGGTTTTCCACAGATACGCAGTATTTT
>TRBD2|17|TRBJ2-3|TRBV18|-
CASSQLAGGRETDTQYF
TGTGCCAGCTCCCAACTAGCGGGAGGGCGAGAGACCGATACGCAGTATTTT
>-|11|TRBJ2-3|TRBV30|-
CAWGETDTQYF
TGTGCCTGGGGAGAAACAGATACGCAGTATTTT
>-|10|TRBJ1-2|TRBV29-1|-
CSVEDRATYF
TGCAGCGTTGAAGATCGAGCGACCTACTTC
>TRBD1|16|TRBJ1-1|TRBV5-1|-
CASSFGLTGGITEAFF
TGCGCCAGCAGCTTCGGGTTAACAGGGGGCATCACTGAAGCTTTCTTT
>-|14|TRBJ2-3|TRBV11-1|once
CASSLRSAGDTQYF
TGTGCCAGCAGCTTACGGTCGGCGGGAGATACGCAGTATTTT
>-|15|TRBJ2-5|TRBV5-1|few
CASSWSGREEETQYF
TGCGCCAGCAGCTGGTCCGGCAGGGAGGAAGAGACCCAGTACTTC
>TRBD1|14|TRBJ1-6|TRBV7-6|-
CASSPGTANSPLHF
TGTGCCAGCAGTCCCGGGACAGCTAATTCACCCCTCCACTTT
>TRBD1|14|TRBJ1-2|TRBV7-9|medium-sized
CASSPSTGAYGYTF
TGTGCCAGCAGCCCTTCGACAGGGGCCTATGGCTACACCTTC
>TRBD1|14|TRBJ1-4|TRBV5-1|-
CASSWGTDNEKLFF
TGCGCCAGCAGCTGGGGGACAGATAATGAAAAACTGTTTTTT
>-|14|TRBJ1-3|TRBV30|-
CAWDQGFDGNTIYF
TGTGCCTGGGACCAGGGGTTCGATGGAAACACCATATATTTT
>-|13|TRBJ1-6|TRBV7-3|-
CASSLTGGSPLHF
TGTGCCAGCAGCTTAACGGGAGGATCACCCCTCCACTTT
>-|15|TRBJ2-5|TRBV5-1|few
CASSLGQSKEETQYF
TGCGCCAGCAGCTTGGGACAGTCCAAGGAAGAGACCCAGTACTTC
>-|18|TRBJ1-5|TRBV6-1|-
CASSEDPRRTYSNQPQHF
TGTGCCAGCAGTGAAGATCCCCGCAGGACTTATAGCAATCAGCCCCAGCATTTT
>TRBD1|13|TRBJ1-2|TRBV15|-
CATGQGDFYGYTF
TGTGCCACAGGACAGGGGGATTTCTATGGCTACACCTTC
>TRBD1|16|TRBJ1-4|TRBV5-6|few
CASSADRGQANEKLFF
TGTGCCAGCAGCGCGGACAGGGGGCAGGCTAATGAAAAACTGTTTTTT
>-|13|TRBJ2-2|TRBV29-1|-
CSVVTGLTGELFF
TGCAGCGTTGTAACAGGGCTGACCGGGGAGCTGTTTTTT
>TRBD1|14|TRBJ1-1|TRBV19|-
CASSMGQGSTEAFF
TGTGCCAGTAGTATGGGACAGGGCAGCACTGAAGCTTTCTTT
>TRBD1|15|TRBJ1-4|TRBV6-5|-
CASSKTGDTNEKLFF
TGTGCCAGCAGTAAAACAGGGGACACTAATGAAAAACTGTTTTTT
>TRBD1|13|TRBJ1-6|TRBV5-5|-
CASSGGAHSPLHF
TGTGCCAGCTCAGGGGGCGCCCATTCACCCCTCCACTTT
>-|14|TRBJ2-1|TRBV6-6|once
CASSYPFPGNEQFF
TGTGCCAGCAGTTACCCCTTCCCCGGCAATGAGCAGTTCTTC
>TRBD2|14|TRBJ2-7|TRBV6-5|few
CASSYGGSDYEQYF
TGTGCCAGCAGTTACGGCGGGAGTGACTACGAGCAGTACTTC
>TRBD1|15|TRBJ1-1|TRBV18|-
CASSPDRGGNTEAFF
TGTGCCAGCTCACCGGACAGGGGGGGAAACACTGAAGCTTTCTTT
>TRBD1|15|TRBJ1-1|TRBV6-1|-
CASSMMTGGNTEAFF
TGTGCCAGCAGCATGATGACAGGGGGGAACACTGAAGCTTTCTTT
>TRBD1|16|TRBJ2-7|TRBV10-3|-
CAISGLPGQGNYEQYF
TGTGCCATCAGCGGGTTACCCGGACAGGGAAATTACGAGCAGTACTTC
>-|16|TRBJ2-3|TRBV7-9|-
CASSFQRQISTDTQYF
TGTGCCAGCAGCTTCCAGCGACAGATTTCCACAGATACGCAGTATTTT
>TRBD2|15|TRBJ2-1|TRBV11-3|once
CASSPGLAPYNEQFF
TGTGCCAGCAGCCCCGGACTAGCGCCATACAATGAGCAGTTCTTC
>TRBD1|13|TRBJ2-7|TRBV27|-
CASRGQGAYEQYF
TGTGCCAGCAGAGGACAGGGCGCCTACGAGCAGTACTTC